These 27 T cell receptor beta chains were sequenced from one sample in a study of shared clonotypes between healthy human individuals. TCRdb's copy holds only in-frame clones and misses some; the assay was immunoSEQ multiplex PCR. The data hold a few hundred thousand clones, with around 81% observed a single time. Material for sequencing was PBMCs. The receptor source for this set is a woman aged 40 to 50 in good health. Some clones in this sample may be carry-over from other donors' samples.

The CDR3 region has the DNA TGCGCCAGCAGCTTGGTTTATGGGACAGGGTCCTACGAGCAGTACTTC. It encodes CASSLVYGTGSYEQYF. This chain joins TRBV5-1 and TRBJ2-7; 9 positions agree with TRBD1. CDR1 and CDR2 from the germline V gene are SGHRS and YFSETQ. The V and J ends lost 0 bases and 1 base, in that order; junction bases with no gene match: 5. The CDR3 is 16 amino acids.

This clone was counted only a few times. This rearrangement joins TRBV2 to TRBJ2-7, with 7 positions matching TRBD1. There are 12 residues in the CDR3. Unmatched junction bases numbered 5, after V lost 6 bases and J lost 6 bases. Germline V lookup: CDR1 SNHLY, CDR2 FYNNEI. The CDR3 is CASSYRGREQYF. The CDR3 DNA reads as TGTGCCAGCAGCTACAGGGGTCGCGAGCAGTACTTC.

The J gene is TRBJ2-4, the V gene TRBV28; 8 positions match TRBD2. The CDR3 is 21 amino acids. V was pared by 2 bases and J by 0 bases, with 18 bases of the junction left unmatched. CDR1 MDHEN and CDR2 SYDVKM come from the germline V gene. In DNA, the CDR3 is TGTGCCAGCAGTTTAGGATGGGCGGGAGGCCTCAAATTCCTAGCCAAAAACATTCAGTACTTC. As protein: CASSLGWAGGLKFLAKNIQYF.

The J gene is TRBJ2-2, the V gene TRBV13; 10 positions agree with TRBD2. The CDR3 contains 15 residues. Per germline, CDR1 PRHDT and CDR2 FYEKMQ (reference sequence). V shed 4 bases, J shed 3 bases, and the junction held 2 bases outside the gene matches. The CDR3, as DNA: TGTGCCAGCAGCTACGGACTAGCGGACACCGGGGAGCTGTTTTTT. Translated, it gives CASSYGLADTGELFF.

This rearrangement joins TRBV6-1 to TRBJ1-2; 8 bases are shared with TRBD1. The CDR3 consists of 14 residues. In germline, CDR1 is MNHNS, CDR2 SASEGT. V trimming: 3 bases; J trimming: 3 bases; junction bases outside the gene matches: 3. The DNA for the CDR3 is TGTGCCAGCAGTGAGGCGGACAGGGACTATGGCTACACCTTC. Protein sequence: CASSEADRDYGYTF.

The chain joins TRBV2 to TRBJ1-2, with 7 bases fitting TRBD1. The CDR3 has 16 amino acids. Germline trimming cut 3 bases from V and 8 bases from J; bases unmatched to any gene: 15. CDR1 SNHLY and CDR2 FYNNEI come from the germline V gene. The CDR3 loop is CASSEGGPRTGHGYTF. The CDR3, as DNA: TGTGCCAGCAGTGAGGGGGGGCCTAGGACAGGCCACGGCTACACCTTC.

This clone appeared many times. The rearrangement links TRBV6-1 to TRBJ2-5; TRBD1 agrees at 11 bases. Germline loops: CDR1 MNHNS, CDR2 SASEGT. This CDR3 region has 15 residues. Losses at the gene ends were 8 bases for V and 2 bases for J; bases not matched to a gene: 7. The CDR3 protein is CASADGTGGQETQYF. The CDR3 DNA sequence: TGTGCCAGCGCGGACGGGACAGGGGGACAAGAGACCCAGTACTTC.

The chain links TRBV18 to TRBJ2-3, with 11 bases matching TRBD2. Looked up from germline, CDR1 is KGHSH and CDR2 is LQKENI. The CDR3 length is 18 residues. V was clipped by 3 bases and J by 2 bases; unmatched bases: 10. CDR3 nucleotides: TGTGCCAGCTCACCGAGCCTAGCGGGAGGTCTCCACACAGATACGCAGTATTTT. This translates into CASSPSLAGGLHTDTQYF.

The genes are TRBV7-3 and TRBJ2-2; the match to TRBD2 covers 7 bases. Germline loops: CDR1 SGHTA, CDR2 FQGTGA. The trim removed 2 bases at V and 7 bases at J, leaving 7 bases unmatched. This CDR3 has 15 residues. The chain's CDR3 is CASSLSAGVVGELFF. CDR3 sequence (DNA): TGTGCCAGCAGCTTATCGGCGGGAGTGGTCGGGGAGCTGTTTTTT.

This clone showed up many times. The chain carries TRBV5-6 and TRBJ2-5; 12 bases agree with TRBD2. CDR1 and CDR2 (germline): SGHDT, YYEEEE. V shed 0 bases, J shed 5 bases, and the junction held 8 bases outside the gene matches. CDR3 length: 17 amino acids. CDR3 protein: CASSLGLAGVGPETQYF. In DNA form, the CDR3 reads TGTGCCAGCAGCTTGGGACTAGCGGGAGTGGGCCCCGAGACCCAGTACTTC. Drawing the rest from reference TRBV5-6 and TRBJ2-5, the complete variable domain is DAGVTQSPTHLIKTRGQQVTLRCSPKSGHDTVSWYQQALGQGPQFIFQYYEEEERQRGNFPDRFSGHQFPNYSSELNVNALLLGDSALYLCASSLGLAGVGPETQYFGPGTRLLVL.

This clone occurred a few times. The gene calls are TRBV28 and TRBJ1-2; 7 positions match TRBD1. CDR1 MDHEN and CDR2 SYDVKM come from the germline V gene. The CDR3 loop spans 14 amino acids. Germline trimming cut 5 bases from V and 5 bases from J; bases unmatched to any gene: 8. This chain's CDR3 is CASSPGGSIYGYTF. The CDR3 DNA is TGTGCCAGCAGTCCAGGGGGATCAATTTATGGCTACACCTTC.

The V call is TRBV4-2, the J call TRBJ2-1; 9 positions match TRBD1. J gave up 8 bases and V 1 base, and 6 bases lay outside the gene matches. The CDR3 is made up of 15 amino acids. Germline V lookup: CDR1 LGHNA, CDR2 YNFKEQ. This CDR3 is CASSQGGQGDHEQFF. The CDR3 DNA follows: TGTGCCAGCAGCCAAGGGGGACAGGGCGACCATGAGCAGTTCTTC.

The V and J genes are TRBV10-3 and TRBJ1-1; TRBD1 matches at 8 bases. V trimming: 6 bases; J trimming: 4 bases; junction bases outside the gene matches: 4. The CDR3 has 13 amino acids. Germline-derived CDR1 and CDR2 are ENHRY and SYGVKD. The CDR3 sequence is CAISPGTGTEAFF. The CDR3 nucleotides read TGTGCCATCAGCCCCGGGACAGGCACTGAAGCTTTCTTT.

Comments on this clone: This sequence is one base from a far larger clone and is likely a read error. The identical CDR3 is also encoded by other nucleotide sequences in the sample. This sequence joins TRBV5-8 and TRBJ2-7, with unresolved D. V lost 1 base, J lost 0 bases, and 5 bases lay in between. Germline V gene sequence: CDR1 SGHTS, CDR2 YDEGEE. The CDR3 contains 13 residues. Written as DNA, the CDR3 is TGTGCCAGCAGCTTGCAGAGCTCCTACGAGCAGTACTTC. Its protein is CASSLQSSYEQYF.

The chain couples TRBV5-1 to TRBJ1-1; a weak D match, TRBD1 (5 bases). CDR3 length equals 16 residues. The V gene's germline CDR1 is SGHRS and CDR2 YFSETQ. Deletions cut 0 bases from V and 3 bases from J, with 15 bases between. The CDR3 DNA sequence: TGCGCCAGCAGCTTGGTCGGGGGGAGGAGGGACACTGAAGCTTTCTTT. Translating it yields CASSLVGGRRDTEAFF.

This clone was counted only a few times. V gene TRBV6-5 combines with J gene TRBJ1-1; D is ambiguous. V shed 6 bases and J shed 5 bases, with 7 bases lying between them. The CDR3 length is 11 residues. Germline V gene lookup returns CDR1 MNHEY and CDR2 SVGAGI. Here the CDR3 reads CASRQRTEAFF. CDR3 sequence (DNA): TGTGCCAGCAGACAGAGGACTGAAGCTTTCTTT.

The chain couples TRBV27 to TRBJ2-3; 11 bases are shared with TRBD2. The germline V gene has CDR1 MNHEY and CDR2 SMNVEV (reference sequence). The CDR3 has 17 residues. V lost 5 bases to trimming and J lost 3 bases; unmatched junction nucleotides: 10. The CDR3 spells CASSPQVAGGPTDTQYF. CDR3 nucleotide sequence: TGTGCCAGCAGTCCTCAAGTAGCGGGAGGGCCAACAGATACGCAGTATTTT.

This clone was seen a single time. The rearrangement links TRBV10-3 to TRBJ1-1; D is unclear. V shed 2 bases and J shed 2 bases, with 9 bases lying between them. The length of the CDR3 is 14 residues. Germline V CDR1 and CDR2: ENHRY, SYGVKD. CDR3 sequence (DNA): TGTGCCATCAGTGAGAAATGGGGTAACACTGAAGCTTTCTTT. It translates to CAISEKWGNTEAFF.

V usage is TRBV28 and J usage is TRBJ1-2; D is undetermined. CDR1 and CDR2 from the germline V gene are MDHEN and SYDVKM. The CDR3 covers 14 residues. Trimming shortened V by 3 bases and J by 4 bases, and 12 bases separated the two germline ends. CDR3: CASSFGRSFYGYTF. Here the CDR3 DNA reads TGTGCCAGCAGTTTCGGGAGAAGCTTCTATGGCTACACCTTC.

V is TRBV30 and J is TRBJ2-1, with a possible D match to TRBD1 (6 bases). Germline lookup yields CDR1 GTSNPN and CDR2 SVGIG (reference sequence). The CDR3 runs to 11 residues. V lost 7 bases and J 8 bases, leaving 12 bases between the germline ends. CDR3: CAFNRVHEQFF. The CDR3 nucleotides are TGTGCCTTCAACAGGGTCCATGAGCAGTTCTTC.

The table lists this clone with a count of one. As DNA, the CDR3 is TGTGCCAGCAGCCTGGACAGGGGAACCTACAATGAGCAGTTCTTC. This gives the protein CASSLDRGTYNEQFF. V usage is TRBV7-9 and J usage is TRBJ2-1; 9 positions match TRBD1. The CDR3 covers 15 residues. V gave up 5 bases and J gave up 2 bases; unmatched junction bases: 4. The V gene's germline CDR1 is SEHNR and CDR2 FQNEAQ (reference sequence).

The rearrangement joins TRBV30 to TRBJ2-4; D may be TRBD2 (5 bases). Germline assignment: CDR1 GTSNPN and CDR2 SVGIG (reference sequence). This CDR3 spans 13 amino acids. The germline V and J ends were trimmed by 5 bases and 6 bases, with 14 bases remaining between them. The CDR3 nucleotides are TGTGCCTGGCGGTCCCGGGGTGGAAACATTCAGTACTTC. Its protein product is CAWRSRGGNIQYF.

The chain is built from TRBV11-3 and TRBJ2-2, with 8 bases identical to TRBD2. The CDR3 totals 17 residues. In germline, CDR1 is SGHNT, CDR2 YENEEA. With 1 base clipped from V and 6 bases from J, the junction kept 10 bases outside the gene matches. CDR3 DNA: TGTGCCAGCAGCTTAGCCCCCGGACTAGCTGGAGCCGGGGAGCTGTTTTTT. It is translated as CASSLAPGLAGAGELFF.

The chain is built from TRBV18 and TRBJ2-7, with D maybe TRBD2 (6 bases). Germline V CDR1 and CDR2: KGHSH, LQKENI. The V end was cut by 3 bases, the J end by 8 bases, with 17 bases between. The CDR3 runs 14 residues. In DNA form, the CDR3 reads TGTGCCAGCTCACCGGCGGCGGGAAGGGACCAGCAGTACTTC. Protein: CASSPAAGRDQQYF.

In DNA form, the CDR3 reads TGCGCCAGCAATCGAAATCCTCTAGCCAAAAACATTCAGTACTTC. It translates to CASNRNPLAKNIQYF. V gene TRBV5-1 combines with J gene TRBJ2-4; no clear D gene. CDR1 is SGHRS and CDR2 is YFSETQ in the germline V gene. The V end lost 6 bases, the J end lost 0 bases, and 13 bases lay between the germline ends. The CDR3 totals 15 residues.

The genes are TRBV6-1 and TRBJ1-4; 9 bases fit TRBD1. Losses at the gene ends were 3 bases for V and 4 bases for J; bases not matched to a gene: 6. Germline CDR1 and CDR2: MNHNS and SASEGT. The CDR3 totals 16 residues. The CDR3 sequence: CASSEGRGQGNEKLFF. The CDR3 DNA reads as TGTGCCAGCAGTGAGGGTAGGGGACAGGGTAATGAAAAACTGTTTTTT.

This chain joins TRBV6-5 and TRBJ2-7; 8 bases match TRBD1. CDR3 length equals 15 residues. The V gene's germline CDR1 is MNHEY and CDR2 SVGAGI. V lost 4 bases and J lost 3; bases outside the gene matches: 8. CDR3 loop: CASSSTGTGIYEQYF. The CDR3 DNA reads TGTGCCAGCAGTTCAACCGGGACAGGAATCTACGAGCAGTACTTC.